This T cell receptor beta chain stems from a study of blood T cell repertoires in COVID-19. About the research overall: Researchers got acute and convalescent COVID-19 samples from the United States, Italy and Spain. The analysed material was cDNA or gDNA that came from T cells, B-cell-depleted T cells, or PBMCs.

CDR3 length: 16 amino acids. With 7 bases removed from V and 1 base from J, the gap between germline ends came to 19 bases. Per the germline V gene, CDR1 is SNHLY and CDR2 is FYNNEI. Per the original methods: Using reference gene primer amplification, nucleated cell counts were estimated. Sequencing was performed with immunoSEQ multiplex PCR; in TCRdb, only in-frame clones are kept and a portion is missing. The D gene and trimming were derived from the DNA, and the V and J assignments and clone size from that table. The table lists about 270,000 clones, approximately 86% of them singletons, with 4% to 5% in the top ten.

The chain is built from TRBV2 and TRBJ1-2; D gene unclear. The source of this sequence is a woman aged 50 to 65 with active or convalescent COVID-19. Sequences were obtained from peripheral blood. CDR3 in DNA: TGTGCCAGCACCTCATACAAATGGGCAGATAACTATGGCTACACCTTC. Translation gives CASTSYKWADNYGYTF.